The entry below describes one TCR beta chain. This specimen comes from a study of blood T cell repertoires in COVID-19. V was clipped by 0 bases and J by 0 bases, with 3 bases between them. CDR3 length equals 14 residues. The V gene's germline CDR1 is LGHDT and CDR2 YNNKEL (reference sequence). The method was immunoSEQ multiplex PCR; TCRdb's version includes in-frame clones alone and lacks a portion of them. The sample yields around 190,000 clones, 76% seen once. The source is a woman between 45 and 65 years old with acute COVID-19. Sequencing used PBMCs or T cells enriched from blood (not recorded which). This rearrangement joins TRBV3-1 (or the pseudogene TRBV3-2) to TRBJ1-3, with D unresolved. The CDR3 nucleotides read TGTGCCAGCAGCCAAGATCTCTCTGGAAACACCATATATTTT. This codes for CASSQDLSGNTIYF.